Following are 25 T cell receptor beta chains from one sample sequenced in a study of blood T cell repertoires in COVID-19. Measured with immunoSEQ multiplex PCR; TCRdb has only the in-frame clones, and not every one. The sample lists 150,000 to 250,000 clones, around 80% occurring once. Sequenced sample: peripheral blood. The receptors come from a human donor with acute or convalescent COVID-19. The donor label of this sample is uncertain.

The chain combines TRBV28 with TRBJ1-5, with 8 positions matching TRBD1. Looked up from germline, CDR1 is MDHEN and CDR2 is SYDVKM. This CDR3 is 16 amino acids long. The J segment lost 4 bases and the V segment lost 3 bases, leaving 8 bases of the junction unmatched. CDR3 residues: CASSFADRAPNQPQHF. The DNA for the CDR3 is TGTGCCAGCAGTTTCGCGGACAGGGCCCCTAATCAGCCCCAGCATTTT.

This clone occurred once. This chain uses TRBV6-2 or TRBV6-3 with TRBJ1-1; 10 nucleotides line up with TRBD1. V shed 6 bases and J 5 bases; nucleotides not matched to a gene: 9. The CDR3 spans 15 residues. The V gene's germline CDR1 is MNHEY and CDR2 SVGEGT. CDR3 sequence (DNA): TGTGCCAGCAGATACCCGGACAGGGGGTTTACTGAAGCTTTCTTT. As protein: CASRYPDRGFTEAFF.

V and J are TRBV27 and TRBJ1-6, with D maybe TRBD1 (5 bases). There are 18 residues in the CDR3. The V end was cut by 8 bases, the J end by 0 bases, with 20 bases between. Germline loops: CDR1 MNHEY, CDR2 SMNVEV (reference sequence). The CDR3 reads CASCPGQGTSSYNSPLHF. CDR3 bases: TGTGCCAGCTGCCCCGGGCAGGGAACGAGCTCCTATAATTCACCCCTCCACTTT.

This sequence joins TRBV11-3 and TRBJ2-3; 8 bases are a match to TRBD2. In germline, CDR1 is SGHNT, CDR2 YENEEA. The CDR3 has 18 amino acids. Germline trimming cut 5 bases from V and 2 bases from J; bases unmatched to any gene: 15. CDR3 sequence: CASSRGVKAGEYTDTQYF. The CDR3 DNA sequence: TGTGCCAGCAGCCGAGGCGTAAAAGCGGGAGAGTACACAGATACGCAGTATTTT.

The genes are TRBV18 and TRBJ1-1; tentative D call: TRBD1 (5 bases). The CDR3 loop spans 15 amino acids. V was shortened by 0 bases and J by 2 bases, with 10 bases between the two germline ends. CDR1 and CDR2 from the germline V gene are KGHSH and LQKENI. CDR3 sequence (DNA): TGTGCCAGCTCACCACCGAAAGGGGAAAACACTGAAGCTTTCTTT. Translated, it gives CASSPPKGENTEAFF.

V usage is TRBV6-6 and J usage is TRBJ1-1; 7 bases are shared with TRBD1. The germline CDR1 and CDR2 sequences are MNHNY and SVGAGI (reference sequence). Trimming cost V 8 bases and J 0 bases; bases outside gene matches: 6. This CDR3 spans 14 amino acids. CDR3 DNA: TGTGCCAGCTGGGGCAGGGGGGTGAACACTGAAGCTTTCTTT. Protein product: CASWGRGVNTEAFF.

The genes are TRBV7-2 and TRBJ2-5, with 11 bases identical to TRBD1. CDR1 is SGHTA and CDR2 is FQGNSA in the germline V gene. J gave up 5 bases and V 5 bases, and 4 bases lay outside the gene matches. The CDR3 sequence is 14 residues long. CDR3 amino acids: CASSQGTGGETQYF. CDR3 in DNA: TGTGCCAGCAGCCAAGGGACAGGGGGGGAGACCCAGTACTTC.

V gene TRBV5-1 combines with J gene TRBJ2-7; weak D call: TRBD2 (5 bases). The CDR3 loop spans 15 amino acids. V was shortened by 3 bases and J by 3 bases, with 16 bases between the two germline ends. Germline CDR1 is SGHRS and CDR2 is YFSETQ. The CDR3 region is CASSSGSAGYYEQYF. The CDR3, as DNA: TGCGCCAGCAGCTCTGGTTCGGCGGGCTACTACGAGCAGTACTTC.

This clone was recorded once. The chain recombines TRBV5-1 with TRBJ1-1; weak D call: TRBD1 (6 bases). The germline V gene encodes CDR1 SGHRS and CDR2 YFSETQ. Trimming pared 3 bases from V and 1 base from J, leaving 16 bases between. The CDR3 extends over 16 amino acids. The CDR3 bases are TGCGCCAGCAGCTCGCCGACAGGTCACGGGAACACTGAAGCTTTCTTT. It codes for CASSSPTGHGNTEAFF.

V gene TRBV7-3 combines with J gene TRBJ1-3; a weak D match, TRBD1 (6 bases). Trimming stripped 5 bases from V and 4 bases from J, with 9 bases between. The CDR3 is 13 amino acids. Germline values: CDR1 SGHTA, CDR2 FQGTGA. CDR3 DNA sequence: TGTGCCAGCAGCACCGGACAGGGAAACACCATATATTTT. It specifies CASSTGQGNTIYF.

The V and J genes are TRBV6-5 and TRBJ1-1, with D perhaps matching TRBD1 (5 bases). The CDR3 has 12 amino acids. V lost 6 bases, J lost 9 bases, and 14 bases lay in between. Per germline, CDR1 MNHEY and CDR2 SVGAGI. CDR3 nucleotide sequence: TGTGCCAGCAGATCACAGGAGAGGCAAGCTTTCTTT. This encodes CASRSQERQAFF.

This chain uses TRBV30 with TRBJ1-6; D is possibly TRBD1 (5 bases). This CDR3 region has 15 residues. V dropped 0 bases and J dropped 7 bases, with 13 bases sitting between them. In germline, CDR1 is GTSNPN, CDR2 SVGIG (reference sequence). Here the CDR3 DNA reads TGTGCCTGGAGTGTATATTCGGGGGAAAATTCACCCCTCCACTTT. Protein: CAWSVYSGENSPLHF.

The CDR3 sequence is CASSFTGDEAFF. CDR3 in DNA: TGTGCCAGCAGTTTTACAGGGGATGAAGCTTTCTTT. The V gene is TRBV27, the J gene TRBJ1-1, with 7 bases fitting TRBD1. This CDR3 contains 12 residues. CDR1 MNHEY and CDR2 SMNVEV come from the germline V gene (reference sequence). V shed 3 bases, J shed 7 bases, and the junction held 2 bases outside the gene matches.

J is TRBJ2-1 and V is TRBV30; 16 bases fit TRBD2. Trimming took 1 base from V and 6 from J; bases not matched to a gene: 12. Germline V gene lookup returns CDR1 GTSNPN and CDR2 SVGIG (reference sequence). The CDR3 has 19 residues. The DNA of the CDR3 is TGTGCCTGGAGTGCCTCCGGGACTAGCGGGAGGGCCCTATTCAATGAGCAGTTCTTC. Protein sequence: CAWSASGTSGRALFNEQFF.

V usage is TRBV6-5 and J usage is TRBJ1-3; D is possibly TRBD1 (5 bases). The CDR3 extends over 13 amino acids. In germline, CDR1 is MNHEY, CDR2 SVGAGI. Trimming left V 8 bases short and J 2 bases short, with 10 bases between. In DNA, the CDR3 is TGTGCCAGCGAAGACAGCGCTGGAAACACCATATATTTT. Its protein product is CASEDSAGNTIYF.

CDR3 sequence: CASSPRGGAIGYTF. The CDR3 bases are TGTGCCAGCAGTCCCCGAGGAGGGGCAATTGGCTACACCTTC. The rearrangement uses TRBV27 and TRBJ1-2; tentatively, D is TRBD1 (5 bases). The CDR3 runs to 14 residues. The V end lost 5 bases, the J end lost 7 bases, and 17 bases lay between the germline ends. Looked up from germline, CDR1 is MNHEY and CDR2 is SMNVEV (reference sequence).

The V gene is TRBV27, the J gene TRBJ2-7, with TRBD2 identical over 8 bases. CDR1 is MNHEY, CDR2 SMNVEV, per germline (reference sequence). There are 12 residues in the CDR3. The V segment lost 9 bases and the J segment 2 bases; nucleotides outside the gene matches: 3. CDR3 DNA sequence: TGTGCCAGGACTAGCGAGGCCTACGAGCAGTACTTC. It specifies CARTSEAYEQYF.

V gene TRBV7-6 combines with J gene TRBJ2-1; perhaps TRBD2 as D (5 bases). The length of the CDR3 is 14 residues. Per the germline V gene, CDR1 is SGHVS and CDR2 is FNYEAQ. V was cut by 7 bases and J by 8 bases, with 18 bases left in between. DNA for the CDR3: TGTGCCAGCACAGCCAGCGGCGAGGGAGATGAGCAGTTCTTC. Translating gives CASTASGEGDEQFF. Using reference TRBV7-6 and TRBJ2-1 for the parts outside the CDR3, the full variable domain is GAGVSQSPRYKVTKRGQDVALRCDPISGHVSLYWYRQALGQGPEFLTYFNYEAQQDKSGLPNDRFSAERPEGSISTLTIQRTEQRDSAMYRCASTASGEGDEQFFGPGTRLTVL.

This rearrangement joins TRBV7-9 to TRBJ1-3; D is unresolved. This CDR3 is 14 amino acids long. The germline V and J ends were trimmed by 8 bases and 0 bases, with 11 bases remaining between them. Germline CDR1 and CDR2: SEHNR and FQNEAQ (reference sequence). The CDR3 DNA sequence: TGTGCCAGCGGGAGGAAATACTCTGGAAACACCATATATTTT. This codes for CASGRKYSGNTIYF.

The chain employs TRBV27 and TRBJ2-2; 8 bases are a match to TRBD1. The CDR3 has 15 residues. Trimming took 6 bases from V and 1 from J; bases not matched to a gene: 4. CDR1 is MNHEY and CDR2 is SMNVEV in the germline V gene (reference sequence). CDR3 residues: CASREGQVNTGELFF. The CDR3 DNA reads as TGTGCCAGCAGAGAGGGACAGGTGAACACCGGGGAGCTGTTTTTT.

This chain connects TRBV15 to TRBJ2-6, with D tentatively TRBD1 (6 bases). Trimming took off 6 bases at V and 0 bases at J, with 12 bases between the two ends. The CDR3 is 16 amino acids. Germline values: CDR1 LNHNV, CDR2 YYDKDF (reference sequence). The CDR3 sequence: CATRDRGASGANVLTF. CDR3 bases: TGTGCCACCAGGGACAGAGGGGCCTCTGGGGCCAACGTCCTGACTTTC.

The chain carries TRBV5-4 and TRBJ2-5; TRBD1 matches 7 bases. The CDR3 spans 15 residues. Germline assignment: CDR1 SGHNT and CDR2 YYREEE (reference sequence). Trimming removed 0 bases from V and 5 bases from J; junction bases left unmatched: 7. CDR3 in DNA: TGTGCCAGCAGCTTGGAGTTACAGGGGTCGGAGACCCAGTACTTC. Its protein is CASSLELQGSETQYF.

The chain employs TRBV6-5 and TRBJ1-1; 7 nucleotides align to TRBD1. There are 15 residues in the CDR3. Germline CDR1 MNHEY, CDR2 SVGAGI. V lost 7 bases, J lost 4 bases, and 12 bases stayed unmatched. This CDR3 is CASTPGQAPFTEAFF. DNA of the CDR3: TGTGCCAGCACCCCCGGACAGGCCCCATTCACTGAAGCTTTCTTT.

The chain employs TRBV5-4 and TRBJ2-3; 8 bases are shared with TRBD1. Per germline, CDR1 SGHNT and CDR2 YYREEE (reference sequence). The CDR3 is 15 amino acids. The V gene end was trimmed by 4 bases and the J gene end by 4 bases; junction bases not matched to a gene: 8. CDR3 bases: TGTGCCAGCAGCCGCGACAGGGGAAGGCCAGATACGCAGTATTTT. It specifies CASSRDRGRPDTQYF.

V gene TRBV3-1 (or the pseudogene TRBV3-2) combines with J gene TRBJ2-1, with unresolved D. Trimming shortened V by 4 bases and J by 0 bases, and 10 bases separated the two germline ends. The CDR3 loop spans 15 amino acids. Per the germline V gene, CDR1 is LGHDT and CDR2 is YNNKEL (reference sequence). This chain's CDR3 is CASSPTPSSYNEQFF. DNA of the CDR3: TGTGCCAGCAGCCCAACACCCAGCTCCTACAATGAGCAGTTCTTC.